This T cell receptor beta chain was sequenced during a study of blood T cell repertoires in COVID-19. In the original processing: Nucleated cell counts were estimated from reference gene primer amplification. Here immunoSEQ multiplex PCR was the method, and the copy in TCRdb shows in-frame clones only, minus some. V, J and clone size were drawn from that table, and D and trimming were deduced from the DNA. The sample has some 160,000 clones, around 77% seen once. Trimming took 5 bases from V and 4 from J, leaving 6 bases between them. Germline V gene data show CDR1 as LNHDA and CDR2 as SQIVND (reference sequence). This CDR3 is built from 12 residues.

The sequenced sample was peripheral blood. This chain connects TRBV19 to TRBJ1-3; the D is unclear. This receptor was taken from a man in his 70s with active or convalescent COVID-19. Here the CDR3 DNA reads TGTGCCAGTAGTTCTCCCGGAAACACCATATATTTT. The encoded protein is CASSSPGNTIYF. The entire variable domain, with the rest obtained from reference TRBV19 and TRBJ1-3, is as follows: DGGITQSPKYLFRKEGQNVTLSCEQNLNHDAMYWYRQDPGQGLRLIYYSQIVNDFQKGDIAEGYSVSREKKESFPLTVTSAQKNPTAFYLCASSSPGNTIYFGEGSWLTVV.